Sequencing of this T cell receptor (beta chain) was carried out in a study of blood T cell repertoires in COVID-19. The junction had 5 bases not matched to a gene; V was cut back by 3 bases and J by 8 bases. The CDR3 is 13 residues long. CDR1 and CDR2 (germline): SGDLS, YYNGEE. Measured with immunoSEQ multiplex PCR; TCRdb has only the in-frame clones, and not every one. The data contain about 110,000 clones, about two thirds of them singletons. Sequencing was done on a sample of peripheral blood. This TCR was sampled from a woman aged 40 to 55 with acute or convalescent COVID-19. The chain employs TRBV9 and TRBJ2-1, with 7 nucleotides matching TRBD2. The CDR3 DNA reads TGTGCCAGCAGCGAGACTAGCCTCCATGAGCAGTTCTTC. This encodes CASSETSLHEQFF. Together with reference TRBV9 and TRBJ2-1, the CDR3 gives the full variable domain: DSGVTQTPKHLITATGQRVTLRCSPRSGDLSVYWYQQSLDQGLQFLIQYYNGEERAKGNILERFSAQQFPDLHSELNLSSLELGDSALYFCASSETSLHEQFFGPGTRLTVL.